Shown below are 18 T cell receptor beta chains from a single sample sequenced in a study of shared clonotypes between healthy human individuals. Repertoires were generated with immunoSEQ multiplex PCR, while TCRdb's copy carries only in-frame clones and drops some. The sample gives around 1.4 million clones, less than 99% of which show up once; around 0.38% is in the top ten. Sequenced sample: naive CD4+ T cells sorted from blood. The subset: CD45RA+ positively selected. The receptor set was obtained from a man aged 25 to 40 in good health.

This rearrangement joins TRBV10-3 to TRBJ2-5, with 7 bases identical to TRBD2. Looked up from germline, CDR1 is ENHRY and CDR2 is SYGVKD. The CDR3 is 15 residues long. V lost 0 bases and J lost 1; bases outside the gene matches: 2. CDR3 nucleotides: TGTGCCATCAGTGAGTCAGCGGGGCTCCAAGAGACCCAGTACTTC. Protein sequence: CAISESAGLQETQYF.

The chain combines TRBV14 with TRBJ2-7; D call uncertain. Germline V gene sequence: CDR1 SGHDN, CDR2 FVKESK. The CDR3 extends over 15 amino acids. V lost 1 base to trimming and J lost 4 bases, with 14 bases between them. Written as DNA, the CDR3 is TGTGCCAGCAGCCAAGCGCGAGAAAGCATATACGAGCAGTACTTC. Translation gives CASSQARESIYEQYF.

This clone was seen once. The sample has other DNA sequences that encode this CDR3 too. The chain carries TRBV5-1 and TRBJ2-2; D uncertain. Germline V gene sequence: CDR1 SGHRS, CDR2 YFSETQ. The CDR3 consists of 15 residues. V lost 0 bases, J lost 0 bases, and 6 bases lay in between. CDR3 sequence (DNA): TGCGCCAGCAGCTTGGATCCATCGAACACCGGGGAGCTGTTTTTT. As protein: CASSLDPSNTGELFF. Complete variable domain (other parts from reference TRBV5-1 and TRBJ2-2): KAGVTQTPRYLIKTRGQQVTLSCSPISGHRSVSWYQQTPGQGLQFLFEYFSETQRNKGNFPGRFSGRQFSNSRSEMNVSTLELGDSALYLCASSLDPSNTGELFFGEGSRLTVL.

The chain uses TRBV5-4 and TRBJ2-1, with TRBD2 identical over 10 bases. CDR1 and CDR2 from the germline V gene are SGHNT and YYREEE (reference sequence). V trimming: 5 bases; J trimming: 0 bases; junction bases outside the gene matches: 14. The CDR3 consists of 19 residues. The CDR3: CASRVSGRPNRSSYNEQFF. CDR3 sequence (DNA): TGTGCCAGCAGGGTTAGCGGGAGGCCGAATAGGAGCTCCTACAATGAGCAGTTCTTC. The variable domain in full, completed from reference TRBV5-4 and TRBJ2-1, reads ETGVTQSPTHLIKTRGQQVTLRCSSQSGHNTVSWYQQALGQGPQFIFQYYREEENGRGNFPPRFSGLQFPNYSSELNVNALELDDSALYLCASRVSGRPNRSSYNEQFFGPGTRLTVL.

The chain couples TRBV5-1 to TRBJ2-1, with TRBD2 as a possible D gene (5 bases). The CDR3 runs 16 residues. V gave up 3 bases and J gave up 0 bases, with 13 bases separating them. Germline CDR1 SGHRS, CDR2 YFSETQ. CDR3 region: CASSWSGLSSYNEQFF. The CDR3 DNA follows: TGCGCCAGCAGCTGGAGCGGCCTTAGCTCCTACAATGAGCAGTTCTTC.

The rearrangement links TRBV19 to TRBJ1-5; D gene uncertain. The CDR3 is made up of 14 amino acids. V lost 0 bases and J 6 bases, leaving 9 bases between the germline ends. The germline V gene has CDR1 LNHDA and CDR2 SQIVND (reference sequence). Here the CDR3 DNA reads TGTGCCAGTAGTATAGATGAGAGAGGTCAGCCCCAGCATTTT. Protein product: CASSIDERGQPQHF.

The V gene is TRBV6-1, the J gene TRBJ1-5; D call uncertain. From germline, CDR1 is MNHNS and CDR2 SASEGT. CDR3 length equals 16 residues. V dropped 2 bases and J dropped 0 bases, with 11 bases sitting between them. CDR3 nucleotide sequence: TGTGCCAGCAGTGAAATAGGCCAAATTAGCAATCAGCCCCAGCATTTT. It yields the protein CASSEIGQISNQPQHF.

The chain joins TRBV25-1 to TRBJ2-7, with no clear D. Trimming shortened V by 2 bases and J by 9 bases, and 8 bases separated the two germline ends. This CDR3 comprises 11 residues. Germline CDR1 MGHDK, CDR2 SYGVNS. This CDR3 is CASSEIGAQYF. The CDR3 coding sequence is TGTGCCAGCAGTGAAATAGGTGCGCAGTACTTC.

The CDR3 DNA reads as TGTGCCAGCAGCAAACAGGGCACAGGGTTGTGGACCCAGTACTTC. It encodes CASSKQGTGLWTQYF. The V gene is TRBV2, the J gene TRBJ2-5, with D perhaps TRBD1 (6 bases). Trimming pared 6 bases from V and 7 bases from J, leaving 21 bases between. CDR1 and CDR2 from the germline V gene are SNHLY and FYNNEI. CDR3 length equals 15 residues.

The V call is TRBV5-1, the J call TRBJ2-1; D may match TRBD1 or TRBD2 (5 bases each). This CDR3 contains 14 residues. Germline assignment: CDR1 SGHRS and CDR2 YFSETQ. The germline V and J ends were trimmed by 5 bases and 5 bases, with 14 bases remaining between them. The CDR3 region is CASRAGTRNNEQFF. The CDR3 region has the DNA TGCGCCAGCAGGGCCGGGACCCGGAACAATGAGCAGTTCTTC.

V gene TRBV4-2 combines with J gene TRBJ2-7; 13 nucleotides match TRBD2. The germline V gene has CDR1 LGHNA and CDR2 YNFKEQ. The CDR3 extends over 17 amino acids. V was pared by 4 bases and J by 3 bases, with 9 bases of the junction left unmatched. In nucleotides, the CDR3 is TGTGCCAGCAGCCCGGAAGGTGGACTAGCGGGAGTCTACGAGCAGTACTTC. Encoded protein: CASSPEGGLAGVYEQYF.

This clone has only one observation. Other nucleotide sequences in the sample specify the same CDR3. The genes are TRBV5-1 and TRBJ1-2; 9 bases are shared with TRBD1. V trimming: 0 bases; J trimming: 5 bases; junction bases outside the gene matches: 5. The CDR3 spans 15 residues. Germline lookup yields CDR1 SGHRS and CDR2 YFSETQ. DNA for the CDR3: TGCGCCAGCAGCTTGGCGGGGACAGGGAATTATGGCTACACCTTC. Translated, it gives CASSLAGTGNYGYTF.

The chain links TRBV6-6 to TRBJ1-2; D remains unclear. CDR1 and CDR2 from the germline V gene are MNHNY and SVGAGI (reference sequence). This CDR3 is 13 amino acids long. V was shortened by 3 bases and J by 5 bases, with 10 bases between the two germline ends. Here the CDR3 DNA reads TGTGCCAGCAGTTATGCTGAGACTTATGGCTACACCTTC. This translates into CASSYAETYGYTF.

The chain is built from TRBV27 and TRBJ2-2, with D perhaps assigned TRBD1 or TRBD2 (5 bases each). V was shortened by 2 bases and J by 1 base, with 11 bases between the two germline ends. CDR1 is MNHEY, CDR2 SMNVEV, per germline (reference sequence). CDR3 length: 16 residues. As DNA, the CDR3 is TGTGCCAGCAGTTTAGGGCAGGGAGTGAACACCGGGGAGCTGTTTTTT. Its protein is CASSLGQGVNTGELFF.

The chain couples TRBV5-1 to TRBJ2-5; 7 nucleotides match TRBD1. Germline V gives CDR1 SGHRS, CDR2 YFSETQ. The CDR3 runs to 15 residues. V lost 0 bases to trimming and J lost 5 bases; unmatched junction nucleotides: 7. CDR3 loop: CASSLASTGLETQYF. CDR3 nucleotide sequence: TGCGCCAGCAGCTTGGCTTCGACAGGGCTGGAGACCCAGTACTTC.

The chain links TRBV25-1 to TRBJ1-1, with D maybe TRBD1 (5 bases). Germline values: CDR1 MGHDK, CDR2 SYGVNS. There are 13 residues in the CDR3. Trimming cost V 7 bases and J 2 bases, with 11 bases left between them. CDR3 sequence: CASTGGINTEAFF. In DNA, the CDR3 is TGTGCCAGCACGGGGGGAATCAACACTGAAGCTTTCTTT.

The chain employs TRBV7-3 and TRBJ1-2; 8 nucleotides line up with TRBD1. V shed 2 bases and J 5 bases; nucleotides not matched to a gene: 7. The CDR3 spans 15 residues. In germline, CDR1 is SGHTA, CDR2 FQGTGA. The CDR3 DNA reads TGTGCCAGCAGCTTAGCCAGGGGGCTAAGATATGGCTACACCTTC. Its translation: CASSLARGLRYGYTF.

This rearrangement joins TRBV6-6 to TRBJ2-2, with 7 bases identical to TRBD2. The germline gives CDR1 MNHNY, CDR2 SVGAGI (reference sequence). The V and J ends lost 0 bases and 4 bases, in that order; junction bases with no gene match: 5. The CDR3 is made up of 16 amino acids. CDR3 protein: CASSYSSREPTGELFF. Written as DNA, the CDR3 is TGTGCCAGCAGTTACTCATCGCGGGAGCCCACCGGGGAGCTGTTTTTT.